This T cell receptor beta chain was captured by sequencing in a study of CD8 T cells in ankylosing spondylitis. This clonotype was counted at least ten times. Its antigen is unidentified. CDR1 and CDR2 (germline): MDHEN, SYDVKM. The ends were cut back, 5 bases at V and 2 bases at J, with 10 bases in the middle. The CDR3 sequence is 15 residues long. General observations from the study: Ankylosing spondylitis blood seemed to carry a telltale TCR beta motif made of several highly homologous variants. Relatively scarce in peripheral blood, disease-linked clones were CD8+. Earlier work had already found some motif variants in reactive arthritis synovial fluid and blood.

Scientists made TCR beta libraries using quantitative 5'-RACE with molecular barcodes. TCRdb re-analysed the 5' RACE reads in MiXCR, keeping a single row per CDR3 protein. The profile covers 220,000 or so distinct CDR3 sequences, with roughly 10% appearing a single time and less than 25% taken by the ten largest. The sequenced sample consisted of blood, either unsorted or a sorted T cell fraction (not recorded which). The V and J genes are TRBV28 and TRBJ2-6; D gene unclear. The TCR sequence derives from a male donor with ankylosing spondylitis or in good health (not recorded which). The CDR3 sequence: CASSGRATGANVLTF. For the CDR3, the DNA is TGTGCCAGCAGTGGCCGGGCCACTGGGGCCAACGTCCTGACTTTC.